This T cell receptor beta chain was recorded in a study of T cell changes during pregnancy in multiple sclerosis. Trimming at V came to 5 bases and at J to 2 bases, leaving 6 bases not matched to a gene. CDR1 MDHEN and CDR2 SYDVKM come from the germline V gene. CDR3 length: 14 residues. Profiling relied on immunoSEQ multiplex PCR, and the TCRdb table lists in-frame clones only, not all of them. This table has about 130,000 clones, 90% to 98% appearing once. The chain combines TRBV28 with TRBJ2-7, with 7 bases lining up with TRBD1. The specimen comprised peripheral blood, sampled after pregnancy. The TCR sequence derives from a female donor with multiple sclerosis, enrolled in a pregnancy study. The CDR3 reads CASSPHRGPYEQYF. The CDR3 DNA is TGTGCCAGCAGTCCCCACAGGGGACCCTACGAGCAGTACTTC.